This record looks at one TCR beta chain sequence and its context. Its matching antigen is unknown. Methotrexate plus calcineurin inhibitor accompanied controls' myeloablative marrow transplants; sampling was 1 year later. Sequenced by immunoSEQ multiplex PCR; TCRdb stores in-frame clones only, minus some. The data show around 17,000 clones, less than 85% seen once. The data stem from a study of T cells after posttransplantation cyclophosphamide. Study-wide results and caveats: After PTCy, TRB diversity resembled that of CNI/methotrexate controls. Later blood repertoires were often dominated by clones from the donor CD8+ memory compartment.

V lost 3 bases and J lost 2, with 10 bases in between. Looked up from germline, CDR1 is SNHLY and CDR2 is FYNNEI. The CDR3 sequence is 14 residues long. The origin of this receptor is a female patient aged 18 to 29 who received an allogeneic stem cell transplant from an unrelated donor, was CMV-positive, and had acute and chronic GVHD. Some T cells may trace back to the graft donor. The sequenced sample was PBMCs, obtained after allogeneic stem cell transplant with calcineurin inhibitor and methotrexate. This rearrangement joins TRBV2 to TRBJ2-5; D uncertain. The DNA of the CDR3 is TGTGCCAGCAGTGAGTTGACTCAACAAGAGACCCAGTACTTC. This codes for CASSELTQQETQYF. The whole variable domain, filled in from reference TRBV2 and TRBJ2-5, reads EPEVTQTPSHQVTQMGQEVILRCVPISNHLYFYWYRQILGQKVEFLVSFYNNEISEKSEIFDDQFSVERPDGSNFTLKIRSTKLEDSAMYFCASSELTQQETQYFGPGTRLLVL.